The next 10 T cell receptor beta chains were all read from a single sample in a study of beta chain features in type 1 diabetes (dated 2018 in TCRdb). The method was the immunoSEQ multiplex PCR assay. The entire isolated RNA was reverse transcribed using the High Capacity cDNA Reverse Transcription Kit, and thus expressed TCRB transcripts were sequenced. In TCRdb, the immuneACCESS table is reduced to in-frame sequences with V and J assigned. These tables do not hold every clone; where another copy was compared, an unresolved V gene accounts for under half, and the others remain unexplained. In this sample the table shows about 150,000 clones, approximately 10% of which occur a single time. Roughly 2% of the sample comes from the top ten. The material sequenced was central memory CD4+ T cells from blood. Receptors originate from a man younger than 35 in good health.

V is TRBV6-5 and J is TRBJ1-1, with a weak D call TRBD1 (5 bases). V was shortened by 0 bases and J by 0 bases, with 8 bases between the two germline ends. Germline V gene sequence: CDR1 MNHEY, CDR2 SVGAGI. CDR3 length: 15 amino acids. CDR3 DNA: TGTGCCAGCAGTTACTCGGCAGGGATGAACACTGAAGCTTTCTTT. This translates into CASSYSAGMNTEAFF.

The sample holds many counts of this clone. V usage is TRBV18 and J usage is TRBJ2-6; D gene ambiguous. V was pared by 5 bases and J by 3 bases, with 5 bases between. CDR1 and CDR2 (germline): KGHSH, LQKENI. The CDR3 has 13 amino acids. The CDR3 loop is CASSSNGANVLTF. The CDR3 DNA reads TGTGCCAGCTCATCTAATGGGGCCAACGTCCTGACTTTC.

This chain connects TRBV5-1 to TRBJ1-6, with D possibly TRBD1 on 5 matching bases. CDR1 SGHRS and CDR2 YFSETQ come from the germline V gene. The CDR3 covers 14 residues. Trimming shortened V by 4 bases and J by 6 bases, and 11 bases separated the two germline ends. CDR3 nucleotide sequence: TGCGCCAGCAGCGCCGGGACCGTTAATTCACCCCTCCACTTT. This gives the protein CASSAGTVNSPLHF. Complete variable domain (other parts from reference TRBV5-1 and TRBJ1-6): KAGVTQTPRYLIKTRGQQVTLSCSPISGHRSVSWYQQTPGQGLQFLFEYFSETQRNKGNFPGRFSGRQFSNSRSEMNVSTLELGDSALYLCASSAGTVNSPLHFGNGTRLTVT.

The chain couples TRBV5-1 to TRBJ2-2; D gene unclear. Germline loops: CDR1 SGHRS, CDR2 YFSETQ. Trimming pared 0 bases from V and 2 bases from J, leaving 8 bases between. The length of the CDR3 is 15 residues. In nucleotides, the CDR3 is TGCGCCAGCAGCTTGGGTCACGCAAACACCGGGGAGCTGTTTTTT. Encoded protein: CASSLGHANTGELFF.

In this sample, this clone turned up a few times. The V and J genes are TRBV29-1 and TRBJ2-3, with D possibly being TRBD2 (9 bases). The ends were cut back, 1 base at V and 5 bases at J, with 25 bases in the middle. The length of the CDR3 is 18 residues. Germline values: CDR1 SQVTM, CDR2 ANQGSEA. CDR3 sequence (DNA): TGCAGCGTTGAAGGGGTGGCAGGGGGCCTAGCGGGAAAAGATACGCAGTATTTT. This gives the protein CSVEGVAGGLAGKDTQYF.

The chain carries TRBV29-1 and TRBJ2-5, with D possibly TRBD1 on 6 matching bases. Trimming took 7 bases from V and 1 from J, leaving 16 bases between them. The CDR3 consists of 14 residues. Germline V gene data show CDR1 as SQVTM and CDR2 as ANQGSEA. The CDR3 sequence is CSDLNRVGQETQYF. The CDR3 DNA reads as TGCAGCGACTTGAACAGGGTAGGCCAAGAGACCCAGTACTTC.

This clone has ten or more counts. The chain employs TRBV10-3 and TRBJ2-1; 7 bases line up with TRBD1. This CDR3 has 16 amino acids. V lost 3 bases to trimming and J lost 0 bases; unmatched junction nucleotides: 5. Germline loops: CDR1 ENHRY, CDR2 SYGVKD. The CDR3 region is CAISEGGRSSYNEQFF. CDR3 nucleotides: TGTGCCATCAGTGAAGGGGGCCGGAGCTCCTACAATGAGCAGTTCTTC.

The gene calls are TRBV2 and TRBJ1-6; D call uncertain. V was clipped by 3 bases and J by 9 bases, with 15 bases between them. CDR1 SNHLY and CDR2 FYNNEI come from the germline V gene. The CDR3 extends over 15 amino acids. The CDR3 bases are TGTGCCAGCAGTGAGCAAACGGCCGGCGCTTCACCCCTCCACTTT. It specifies CASSEQTAGASPLHF.

This clone was seen more than once but under ten times. V and J are TRBV21-1 and TRBJ2-7; the D call in the table, TRBD1, was not verified against the DNA. TRBV21-1 is shown as a pseudogene. The CDR3 is 15 amino acids. The CDR3: CASRFRDRGDYEQYF. The DNA of the CDR3 is TGTGCCAGCCGGTTCCGGGACAGGGGTGACTACGAGCAGTACTTC.

This clone has more than one count but fewer than ten. This chain's CDR3 is CATSGASTDTQYF. The CDR3, as DNA: TGTGCCACCAGCGGGGCCAGCACAGATACGCAGTATTTT. The chain is built from TRBV15 and TRBJ2-3, with D possibly TRBD1 on 5 matching bases. Trimming took off 5 bases at V and 0 bases at J, with 6 bases between the two ends. From germline, CDR1 is LNHNV and CDR2 YYDKDF (reference sequence). The CDR3 has 13 residues. Full variable domain (remainder filled in from reference TRBV15 and TRBJ2-3): DAMVIQNPRYQVTQFGKPVTLSCSQTLNHNVMYWYQQKSSQAPKLLFHYYDKDFNNEADTPDNFQSRRPNTSFCFLDIRSPGLGDTAMYLCATSGASTDTQYFGPGTRLTVL.